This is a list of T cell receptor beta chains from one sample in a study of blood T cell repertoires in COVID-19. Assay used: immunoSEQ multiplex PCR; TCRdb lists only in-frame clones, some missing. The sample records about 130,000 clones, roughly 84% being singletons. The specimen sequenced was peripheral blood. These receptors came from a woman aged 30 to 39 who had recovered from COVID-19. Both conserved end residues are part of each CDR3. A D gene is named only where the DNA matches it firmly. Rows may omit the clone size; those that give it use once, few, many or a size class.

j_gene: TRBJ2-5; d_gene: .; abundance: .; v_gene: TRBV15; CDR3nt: TGTGCCACCAGCAGAGGGGACACGGAGACCCAGTACTTC; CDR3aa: CATSRGDTETQYF
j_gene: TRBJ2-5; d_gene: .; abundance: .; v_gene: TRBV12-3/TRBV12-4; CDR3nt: TGTGCCAGCACCCCAAATGCCGGAGAGACCCAGTACTTC; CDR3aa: CASTPNAGETQYF
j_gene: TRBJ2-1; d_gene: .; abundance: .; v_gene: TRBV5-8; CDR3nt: TGTGCCAGCAGCTTGTCCAGACTCAATGAGCAGTTCTTC; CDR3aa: CASSLSRLNEQFF
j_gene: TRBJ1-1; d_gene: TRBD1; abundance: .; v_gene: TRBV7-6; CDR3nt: TGTGCCAGCAGCTTAGGGACAGGGCCGCGACACACTGAAGCTTTCTTT; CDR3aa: CASSLGTGPRHTEAFF
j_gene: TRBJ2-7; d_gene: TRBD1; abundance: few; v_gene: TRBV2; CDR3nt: TGTGCCAGCAGAGAGACACTAGGACAGGGTTTAGGGGAGCAGTACTTC; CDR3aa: CASRETLGQGLGEQYF
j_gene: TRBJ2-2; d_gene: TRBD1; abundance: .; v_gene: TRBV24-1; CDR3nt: TGTGCCACCAGTGATTCAATTTCGACAGGGATCGGGGAGCTGTTTTTT; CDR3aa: CATSDSISTGIGELFF
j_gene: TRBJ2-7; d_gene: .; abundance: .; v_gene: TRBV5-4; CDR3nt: TGTGCCAGCAGCTTGGGACATCACTCGGACGAGCAGTACTTC; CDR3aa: CASSLGHHSDEQYF
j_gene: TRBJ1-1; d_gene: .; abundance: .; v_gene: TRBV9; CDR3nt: TGTGCCAGCAGCCCCCTCAGGGTAACAAACACTGAAGCTTTCTTT; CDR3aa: CASSPLRVTNTEAFF
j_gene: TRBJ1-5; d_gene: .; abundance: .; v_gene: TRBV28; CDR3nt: TGTGCCAGCAGTCTGGGGGGGCGAGGGCAGCCCCAGCATTTT; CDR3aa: CASSLGGRGQPQHF
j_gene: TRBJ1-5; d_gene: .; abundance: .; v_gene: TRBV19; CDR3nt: TGTGCCAGTAGTATCGGTGTTGCGGGGGGCCAGCATTTT; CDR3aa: CASSIGVAGGQHF
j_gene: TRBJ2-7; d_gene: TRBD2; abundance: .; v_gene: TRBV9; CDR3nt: TGTGCCAGCAGCGGCCCCGAGCGGGAATCCCACCACGAGCAGTACTTC; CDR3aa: CASSGPERESHHEQYF
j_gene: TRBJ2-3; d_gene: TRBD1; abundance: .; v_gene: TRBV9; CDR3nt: TGTGCCAGCAGCGCGCTGACAGGGGGCCCCACAGATACGCAGTATTTT; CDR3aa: CASSALTGGPTDTQYF
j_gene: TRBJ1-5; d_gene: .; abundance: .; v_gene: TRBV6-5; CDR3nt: TGTGCCAGCAGCGCCAAGGGAGGGGGGGGCCAGCCCCAGCATTTT; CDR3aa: CASSAKGGGGQPQHF
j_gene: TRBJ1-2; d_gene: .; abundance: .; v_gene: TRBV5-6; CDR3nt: TGTGCCAGCAGCTTGGCGGGGGGGAGAGGCTACACCTTC; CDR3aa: CASSLAGGRGYTF
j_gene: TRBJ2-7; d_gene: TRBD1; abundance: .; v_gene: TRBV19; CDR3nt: TGTGCCAGTAGTATGTGGACAGGGGTCCCCTACGAGCAGTACTTC; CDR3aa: CASSMWTGVPYEQYF
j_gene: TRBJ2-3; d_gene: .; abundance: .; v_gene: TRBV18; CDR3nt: TGTGCCAGCTCTGCCCAGCGAAGCACAGATACGCAGTATTTT; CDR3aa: CASSAQRSTDTQYF
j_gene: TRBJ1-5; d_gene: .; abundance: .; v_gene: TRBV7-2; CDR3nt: TGTGCCAGCAGCTTAGGGGCCCGATACCAGCCCCAGCATTTT; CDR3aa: CASSLGARYQPQHF
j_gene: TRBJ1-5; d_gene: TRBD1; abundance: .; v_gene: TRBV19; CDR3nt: TGTGCCAGTAGTATAGGACAGGGGGCTCAGCCCCAGCATTTT; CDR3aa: CASSIGQGAQPQHF
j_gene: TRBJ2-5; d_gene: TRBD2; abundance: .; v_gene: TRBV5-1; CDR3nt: TGCGCCAGCAGCTTGGAGCGGGGGGGCCGGGAGACCCAGTACTTC; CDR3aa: CASSLERGGRETQYF
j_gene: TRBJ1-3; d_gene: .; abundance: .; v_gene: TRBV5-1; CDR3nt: TGCGCCAGCAGCTCGGGAGCCTCTGGAAACACCATATATTTT; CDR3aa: CASSSGASGNTIYF
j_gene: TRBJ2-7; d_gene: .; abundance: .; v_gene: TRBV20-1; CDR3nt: TGCAGTGCTAGAGATAGGGGAGAGCAGTACTTC; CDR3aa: CSARDRGEQYF
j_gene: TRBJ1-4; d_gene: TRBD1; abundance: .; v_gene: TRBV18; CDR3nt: TGTGCCAGCTCACAAACAGGGGCTCCTAATGAAAAACTGTTTTTT; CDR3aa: CASSQTGAPNEKLFF
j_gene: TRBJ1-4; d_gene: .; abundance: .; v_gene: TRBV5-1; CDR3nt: TGCGCCAGCAGCTTACTGGGGGACTCTAATGAAAAACTGTTTTTT; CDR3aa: CASSLLGDSNEKLFF
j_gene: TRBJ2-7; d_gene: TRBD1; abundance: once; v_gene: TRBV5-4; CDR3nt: TGTGCCAGCACTACCGGGACAGGGGACGAGCAGTACTTC; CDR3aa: CASTTGTGDEQYF
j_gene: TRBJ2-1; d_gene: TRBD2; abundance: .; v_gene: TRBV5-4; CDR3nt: TGTGCCAGCCAGCTAGCGGGAGAAATCGATGAGCAGTTCTTC; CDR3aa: CASQLAGEIDEQFF
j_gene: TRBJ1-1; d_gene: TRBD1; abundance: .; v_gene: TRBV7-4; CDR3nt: TGTGCCAGCAGCTTACAATCCAGGGGGAATACTGAAGCTTTCTTT; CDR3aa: CASSLQSRGNTEAFF
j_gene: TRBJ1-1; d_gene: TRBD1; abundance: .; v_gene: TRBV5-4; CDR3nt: TGTGCCAGCAGCTCTGACAGGGGACAACTGAACACTGAAGCTTTCTTT; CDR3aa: CASSSDRGQLNTEAFF